This T cell receptor (beta chain) came from a study of T cell changes during pregnancy in multiple sclerosis. Produced via immunoSEQ multiplex PCR; TCRdb's table is partial and in-frame only. This sample yields roughly 40,000 clones, of which just under 95% are seen a single time; roughly 0.7% belongs to the top ten. On this clone: The junction departs from the called germline gene at one end, perhaps through a read error.

This CDR3 has 15 residues. Germline CDR1 SGHRS, CDR2 YFSETQ. This chain uses TRBV5-1 with TRBJ2-1; D is undetermined. The sequencing here drew on CD4+ T cells from peripheral blood mononuclear cells, taken in the first trimester of pregnancy. This clonotype was sampled from a female donor with multiple sclerosis, enrolled in a pregnancy study. The CDR3 DNA sequence: TGCGCCAGCGGCTTGGTTGCAGTTCACAGTAATGAGCAGTTCTTC. The encoded protein is CASGLVAVHSNEQFF.